This record looks at one TCR beta chain sequence and its context. What it recognizes is unknown. The sample is drawn from a study of graft-versus-host responses after intestinal transplantation. Study outcomes and limitations: Peak levels of circulating GvH clones tracked with early post-transplant HvG declines.

The CDR3 runs to 12 residues. Germline V gives CDR1 SNHLY, CDR2 FYNNEI. V lost 7 bases to trimming and J lost 1 base, with 7 bases between them. Here immunoSEQ multiplex PCR was the method, and the copy in TCRdb shows in-frame clones only, minus some. The data hold some 15,000 clones, with 79% observed a single time. Processed graft tissue released its intraepithelial and lamina propria lymphocytes. This TCR came from a human patient who received an intestinal transplant, so some T cells may come from the graft donor. This material consisted of ileum tissue, taken roughly 70 weeks after intestinal transplant. J is TRBJ1-1 and V is TRBV2; D is unresolved. CDR3 amino acids: CASTKPNTEAFF. The DNA for the CDR3 is TGTGCCAGCACTAAACCGAACACTGAAGCTTTCTTT.